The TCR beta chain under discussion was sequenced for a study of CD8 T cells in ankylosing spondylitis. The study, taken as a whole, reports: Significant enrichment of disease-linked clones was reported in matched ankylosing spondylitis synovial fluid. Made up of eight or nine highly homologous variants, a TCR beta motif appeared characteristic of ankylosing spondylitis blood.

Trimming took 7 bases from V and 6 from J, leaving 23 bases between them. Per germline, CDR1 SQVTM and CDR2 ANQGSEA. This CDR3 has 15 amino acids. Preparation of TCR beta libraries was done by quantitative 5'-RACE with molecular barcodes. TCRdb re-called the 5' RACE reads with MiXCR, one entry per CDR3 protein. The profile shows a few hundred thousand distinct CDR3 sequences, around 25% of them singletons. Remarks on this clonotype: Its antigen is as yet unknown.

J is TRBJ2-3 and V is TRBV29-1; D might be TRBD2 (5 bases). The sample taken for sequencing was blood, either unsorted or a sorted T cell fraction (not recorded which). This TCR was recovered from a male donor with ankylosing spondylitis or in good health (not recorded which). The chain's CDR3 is CSAGLGSSFGDTQYF. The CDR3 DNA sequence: TGCAGCGCGGGATTGGGCAGCTCGTTCGGGGATACGCAGTATTTT.